These 14 T cell receptor beta chains were all obtained from the same sample, sequenced in a study of CD8+ T cells in alopecia areata. It was cDNA, reverse transcribed from extracted RNA, that served as the sequencing template. Sequencing was performed with immunoSEQ multiplex PCR; in TCRdb, only in-frame clones are kept and a portion is missing. This sample yields approximately 120,000 clones, of which less than 50% are seen a single time; roughly a tenth belongs to the top ten. Input material: NKG2D-low CD8+ T cells sorted from blood. These receptors were obtained from a human donor with alopecia areata.

CDR3 nucleotide sequence: TGCAGCGTGCCCGGGACTGCCTTCGGGAAACTGTTTTTT. Protein: CSVPGTAFGKLFF. V gene TRBV29-1 combines with J gene TRBJ1-4, with a tentative D call TRBD1 (5 bases). Germline CDR1 is SQVTM and CDR2 is ANQGSEA. The V end lost 6 bases, the J end lost 11 bases, and 19 bases lay between the germline ends. The CDR3 sequence is 13 residues long.

This chain uses TRBV4-1 with TRBJ2-1, with unresolved D. From germline, CDR1 is MGHRA and CDR2 YSYEKL. There are 16 residues in the CDR3. Between the trimmed V and J ends, which lost 1 base and 0 bases, there was a span of 10 bases. The chain's CDR3 is CASSQGPVSSYNEQFF. DNA for the CDR3: TGCGCCAGCAGCCAAGGGCCAGTTAGCTCCTACAATGAGCAGTTCTTC.

This clone showed up just a few times. The CDR3 coding sequence is TGCAGCGACGGATGGGGGCCGGAGACCCAGTACTTC. It encodes CSDGWGPETQYF. The chain has TRBV29-1 and TRBJ2-5, with D perhaps TRBD1 (6 bases). CDR3 size: 12 residues. Germline CDR1 reads SQVTM; CDR2 reads ANQGSEA. V lost 7 bases and J 5 bases, leaving 14 bases between the germline ends.

The gene calls are TRBV4-3 and TRBJ1-2, with a tentative D call TRBD1 (6 bases). CDR1 is LGHNA and CDR2 is YSLEER in the germline V gene. Trimming removed 0 bases at V and 8 bases at J, with 22 bases between. The CDR3 is 17 amino acids. The CDR3 nucleotides are TGCGCCAGCAGCCAAGAGGACCCGGGGGACACCCGTCACGGCTACACCTTC. Translated: CASSQEDPGDTRHGYTF.

This clone was recorded a few times. The genes are TRBV29-1 and TRBJ2-1; TRBD2 might be the D (6 bases). Trimming left V 8 bases short and J 5 bases short, with 22 bases between. The germline gives CDR1 SQVTM, CDR2 ANQGSEA. This CDR3 has 15 amino acids. CDR3 loop: CSSLGGTRLNNEQFF. The CDR3, as DNA: TGCAGCTCCCTGGGCGGGACCCGCCTCAACAATGAGCAGTTCTTC.

This clone was seen only a few times. The rearrangement joins TRBV28 to TRBJ2-7, with 7 nucleotides matching TRBD2. The V gene's germline CDR1 is MDHEN and CDR2 SYDVKM. Unmatched junction bases numbered 9, after V lost 4 bases and J lost 0 bases. This CDR3 has 16 residues. The DNA for the CDR3 is TGTGCCAGCAGTTCGCCTAGCGGCCGCGTCTCCTACGAGCAGTACTTC. Translating it yields CASSSPSGRVSYEQYF. The full variable domain, in which reference TRBV28 and TRBJ2-7 provide the parts outside the CDR3, is DVKVTQSSRYLVKRTGEKVFLECVQDMDHENMFWYRQDPGLGLRLIYFSYDVKMKEKGDIPEGYSVSREKKERFSLILESASTNQTSMYLCASSSPSGRVSYEQYFGPGTRLTVT.

The rearrangement joins TRBV7-9 to TRBJ1-4; possibly TRBD1 for D (6 bases). Trimming removed 1 base at V and 8 bases at J, with 14 bases between. The CDR3 sequence is 15 residues long. The germline V gene encodes CDR1 SEHNR and CDR2 FQNEAQ (reference sequence). CDR3 sequence: CASSLEARGNEKLFF. The CDR3 DNA reads as TGTGCCAGCAGCTTAGAAGCCAGGGGTAACGAAAAACTGTTTTTT.

J is TRBJ2-1 and V is TRBV11-2; D uncertain. The V end lost 0 bases, the J end lost 10 bases, and 7 bases lay between the germline ends. The CDR3 has 12 residues. The germline V gene has CDR1 SGHAT and CDR2 FQNNGV. The DNA for the CDR3 is TGTGCCAGCAGCTTAGACGCTGGCGAGCAGTTCTTC. Translation: CASSLDAGEQFF.

The rearrangement uses TRBV29-1 and TRBJ2-2, with 10 bases fitting TRBD2. The junction had 7 bases not matched to a gene; V was cut back by 3 bases and J by 3 bases. From germline, CDR1 is SQVTM and CDR2 ANQGSEA. The CDR3 runs 16 residues. In DNA, the CDR3 is TGCAGCGTTGACGTTAGCGGGAGGTCGGACACCGGGGAGCTGTTTTTT. This codes for CSVDVSGRSDTGELFF.

This clone was observed a handful of times. The chain joins TRBV29-1 to TRBJ2-7; 9 bases line up with TRBD1. This CDR3 region has 15 residues. J was trimmed by 4 bases and V by 1 base; bases with no gene match: 8. The V gene's germline CDR1 is SQVTM and CDR2 ANQGSEA. The CDR3 loop is CSVEGGTGPGYEQYF. The CDR3 DNA follows: TGCAGCGTTGAAGGGGGGACAGGGCCGGGGTACGAGCAGTACTTC.

V usage is TRBV29-1 and J usage is TRBJ2-3; D is tentatively TRBD1 or TRBD2 (7 bases each). CDR1 SQVTM and CDR2 ANQGSEA come from the germline V gene. With 1 base removed from V and 6 bases from J, the gap between germline ends came to 20 bases. The CDR3 spans 16 residues. This chain's CDR3 is CSVEGGGGRGRDTQYF. The CDR3 DNA follows: TGCAGCGTTGAAGGGGGAGGGGGCCGCGGTCGGGATACGCAGTATTTT.

The J gene is TRBJ2-2, the V gene TRBV7-9, with 8 bases matching TRBD1. After removal of 10 bases from V and 7 bases from J, the junction contained 8 bases not matched to a gene. Germline CDR1 is SEHNR and CDR2 is FQNEAQ (reference sequence). The CDR3 has 13 amino acids. The CDR3 here is CATTGGLGGELFF. DNA for the CDR3: TGTGCCACCACAGGGGGTCTTGGCGGGGAGCTGTTTTTT.

For the CDR3, the DNA is TGTGCCTGGAGTAGCGGGAATGATGAAAAACTGTTTTTT. It yields the protein CAWSSGNDEKLFF. This chain connects TRBV30 to TRBJ1-4; D not resolved. V dropped 2 bases and J dropped 6 bases, with 10 bases sitting between them. Germline CDR1 GTSNPN, CDR2 SVGIG (reference sequence). The CDR3 is 13 amino acids.

This chain uses TRBV29-1 with TRBJ2-1; D may be TRBD1 or TRBD2 (5 bases each). V dropped 6 bases and J dropped 5 bases, with 17 bases sitting between them. Germline V lookup: CDR1 SQVTM, CDR2 ANQGSEA. CDR3 length: 14 residues. The DNA of the CDR3 is TGCAGCGTCCCAGCGAGGGGCCAAGACAATGAGCAGTTCTTC. Its protein product is CSVPARGQDNEQFF.